Below, 16 T cell receptor beta chains from the same sample are listed, as sequenced in a study of blood T cell repertoires in COVID-19 (dated by TCRdb to 2020 to 2022). Libraries were made using the immunoSEQ multiplex PCR assay. Here the immuneACCESS table is served through TCRdb, limited to in-frame sequences with V and J called. Missing clones are a known gap in these copies; in checked studies unresolved V genes cover under half, and the rest lacks a known reason. In this sample the table shows 280,000 or so clones, 87% of which occur a single time. The ten largest clones capture approximately 6% of the sample. Sequencing input: PBMCs or T cells enriched from blood (not recorded which). All receptors derive from a woman aged 40 to 50 who had recovered from COVID-19.

The genes are TRBV28 and TRBJ1-6; D not certain. The CDR3 loop spans 18 amino acids. Germline CDR1 is MDHEN and CDR2 is SYDVKM. V lost 6 bases and J lost 0, with 18 bases in between. The CDR3 nucleotides are TGTGCCAGCAGAAACGGGATGAAGTTTAGCTCCTATAATTCACCCCTCCACTTT. Protein product: CASRNGMKFSSYNSPLHF.

CDR3 bases: TGTGCCACCAGTGATCCCGGGAGCCCCGTGCAAGAGACCCAGTACTTC. This codes for CATSDPGSPVQETQYF. This chain joins TRBV24-1 and TRBJ2-5, with D possibly being TRBD2 (6 bases). Trimming left V 3 bases short and J 2 bases short, with 15 bases between. The germline V gene has CDR1 KGHDR and CDR2 SFDVKD. The CDR3 contains 16 residues.

The chain uses TRBV19 and TRBJ1-5, with D perhaps matching TRBD1 (6 bases). From germline, CDR1 is LNHDA and CDR2 SQIVND (reference sequence). The CDR3 has 16 residues. Between the trimmed V and J ends, which lost 4 bases and 6 bases, there was a span of 19 bases. CDR3 region: CASSTPRGRGSQPQHF. The CDR3 coding sequence is TGTGCCAGTAGTACGCCACGGGGCAGGGGAAGTCAGCCCCAGCATTTT. Based on the CDR3 plus reference TRBV19 and TRBJ1-5, the full variable domain is DGGITQSPKYLFRKEGQNVTLSCEQNLNHDAMYWYRQDPGQGLRLIYYSQIVNDFQKGDIAEGYSVSREKKESFPLTVTSAQKNPTAFYLCASSTPRGRGSQPQHFGDGTRLSIL.

The chain links TRBV2 to TRBJ1-4; D remains ambiguous. Trimming left V 8 bases short and J 6 bases short, with 16 bases between. Germline V gene lookup returns CDR1 SNHLY and CDR2 FYNNEI. The CDR3 is 14 residues long. The CDR3 region is CASGSREGHEKLFF. The CDR3 region has the DNA TGTGCCAGCGGCAGCCGAGAGGGTCATGAAAAACTGTTTTTT.

This chain uses TRBV11-2 with TRBJ2-1, with unresolved D. CDR1 is SGHAT and CDR2 is FQNNGV in the germline V gene. V lost 2 bases and J 4 bases, leaving 12 bases between the germline ends. CDR3 length: 15 residues. The CDR3 nucleotides are TGTGCCAGCAGCTTAAAGAGAGGTCCTTACAATGAGCAGTTCTTC. It translates to CASSLKRGPYNEQFF.

Note on this clone: Other DNA sequences in the same sample also yield this CDR3. J is TRBJ2-3 and V is TRBV28; 8 positions match TRBD2. Trimming cost V 6 bases and J 0 bases; bases outside gene matches: 2. The CDR3 consists of 14 residues. CDR1 MDHEN and CDR2 SYDVKM come from the germline V gene. The CDR3 here is CASSLAGSTDTQYF. CDR3 nucleotide sequence: TGTGCCAGCAGCCTAGCGGGTAGCACAGATACGCAGTATTTT.

V is TRBV7-2 and J is TRBJ1-2; 7 bases align to TRBD1. The germline CDR1 and CDR2 sequences are SGHTA and FQGNSA. The CDR3 is 13 amino acids. V lost 4 bases to trimming and J lost 6 bases; unmatched junction nucleotides: 5. The CDR3, as DNA: TGTGCCAGCAGCTCACCGACAGGGAATGGCTACACCTTC. Translating it yields CASSSPTGNGYTF.

The V gene is TRBV6-5, the J gene TRBJ2-3, with D possibly matching TRBD1 (6 bases). This CDR3 region has 16 residues. V gave up 0 bases and J gave up 4 bases, with 14 bases separating them. Per the germline V gene, CDR1 is MNHEY and CDR2 is SVGAGI. CDR3 amino acids: CASSYSPTGLSDTQYF. The CDR3 nucleotides are TGTGCCAGCAGTTACTCGCCTACAGGGTTGTCAGATACGCAGTATTTT.

The CDR3 loop is CASPRPGRTGELFF. The CDR3 DNA follows: TGTGCCAGCCCCAGGCCAGGGAGGACCGGGGAGCTGTTTTTT. The V and J genes are TRBV6-5 and TRBJ2-2; a weak D match, TRBD2 (6 bases). Germline CDR1 and CDR2: MNHEY and SVGAGI. There are 14 residues in the CDR3. V lost 8 bases and J lost 5, with 15 bases in between.

The V and J genes are TRBV29-1 and TRBJ1-5; TRBD1 aligns across 8 bases. V was clipped by 7 bases and J by 3 bases; unmatched bases: 2. The CDR3 loop spans 12 amino acids. Germline V gives CDR1 SQVTM, CDR2 ANQGSEA. CDR3 sequence reads: CSAQGVNQPQHF. As DNA, the CDR3 is TGCAGCGCACAGGGGGTCAATCAGCCCCAGCATTTT.

CDR3 nucleotide sequence: TGTGCCAGCAGTCCTAGCGGGAGAGTTTATGAGACCCAGTACTTC. Its protein product is CASSPSGRVYETQYF. The V call is TRBV7-2, the J call TRBJ2-5; TRBD2 matches 10 bases. The germline V gene encodes CDR1 SGHTA and CDR2 FQGNSA. V lost 6 bases, J lost 5 bases, and 9 bases stayed unmatched. The CDR3 contains 15 residues.

The chain links TRBV27 to TRBJ2-5; TRBD2 agrees at 11 bases. Looked up from germline, CDR1 is MNHEY and CDR2 is SMNVEV (reference sequence). J lost 5 bases, V lost 6 bases, and 5 bases had no gene match. This CDR3 comprises 14 residues. The DNA of the CDR3 is TGTGCCAGCAGCCCTGGGACTAGCGGCGAGACCCAGTACTTC. Its translation is CASSPGTSGETQYF.

The chain recombines TRBV28 with TRBJ2-7, with D perhaps TRBD1 (5 bases). Germline CDR1 MDHEN, CDR2 SYDVKM. This CDR3 comprises 12 residues. V was clipped by 6 bases and J by 4 bases, with 10 bases between them. CDR3 protein: CASSPPGYEQYF. The DNA for the CDR3 is TGTGCCAGCAGCCCCCCAGGGTACGAGCAGTACTTC. The full variable domain, completed using reference TRBV28 and TRBJ2-7, is DVKVTQSSRYLVKRTGEKVFLECVQDMDHENMFWYRQDPGLGLRLIYFSYDVKMKEKGDIPEGYSVSREKKERFSLILESASTNQTSMYLCASSPPGYEQYFGPGTRLTVT.

The chain couples TRBV21-1 to TRBJ2-7; the listed D gene, TRBD1, was not tested against the DNA. TRBV21-1 corresponds to a pseudogene. The CDR3 is 14 amino acids. The CDR3: CASSGGTGGCEQYF. The CDR3 nucleotides are TGTGCCAGCAGCGGGGGGACAGGGGGCTGCGAGCAGTACTTC.

This clone was recorded at least ten times. The chain couples TRBV10-3 to TRBJ2-6; 7 bases are shared with TRBD2. With 7 bases clipped from V and 1 base from J, the junction kept 13 bases outside the gene matches. Germline V CDR1 and CDR2: ENHRY, SYGVKD. The CDR3 spans 18 residues. For the CDR3, the DNA is TGTGCCATCAAGGGATCTAGCGGCCTCCTATCTGGGGCCAACGTCCTGACTTTC. It is translated as CAIKGSSGLLSGANVLTF.

This chain connects TRBV27 to TRBJ2-7, with TRBD2 matching 7 bases. CDR1 and CDR2 (germline): MNHEY, SMNVEV (reference sequence). V was pared by 5 bases and J by 1 base, with 8 bases of the junction left unmatched. This CDR3 contains 15 residues. The CDR3 spells CASSPTSARSYEQYF. The CDR3 DNA sequence: TGTGCCAGCAGTCCTACTAGCGCCCGGTCCTACGAGCAGTACTTC.